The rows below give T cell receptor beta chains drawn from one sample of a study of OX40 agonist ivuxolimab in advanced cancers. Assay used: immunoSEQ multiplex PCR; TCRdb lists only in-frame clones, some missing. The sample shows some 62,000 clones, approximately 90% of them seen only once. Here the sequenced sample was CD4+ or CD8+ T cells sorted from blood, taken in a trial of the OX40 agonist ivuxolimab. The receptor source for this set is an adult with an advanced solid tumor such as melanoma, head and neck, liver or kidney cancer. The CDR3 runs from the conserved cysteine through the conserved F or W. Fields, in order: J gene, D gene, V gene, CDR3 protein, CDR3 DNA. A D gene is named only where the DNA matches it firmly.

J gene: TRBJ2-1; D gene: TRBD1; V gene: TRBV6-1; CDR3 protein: CASSPGQFNEQFF; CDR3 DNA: TGTGCCAGCTCACCGGGACAGTTCAATGAGCAGTTCTTC
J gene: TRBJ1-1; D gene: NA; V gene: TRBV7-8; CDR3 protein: CASSSNSASPNTEAFF; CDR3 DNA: TGTGCCAGCAGCTCAAATTCGGCCAGCCCGAACACTGAAGCTTTCTTT
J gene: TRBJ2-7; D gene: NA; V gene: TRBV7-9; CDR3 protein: CASSSQARGHGIGQYF; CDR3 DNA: TGTGCCAGCAGCTCCCAGGCGCGGGGACATGGAATCGGGCAGTACTTC
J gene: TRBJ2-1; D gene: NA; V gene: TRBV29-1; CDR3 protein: CSVDLSSSEQFF; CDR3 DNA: TGCAGCGTTGATCTGTCAAGCAGTGAGCAGTTCTTC
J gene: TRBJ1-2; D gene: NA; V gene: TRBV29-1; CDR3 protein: CSVPGDTGGYTF; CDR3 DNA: TGCAGCGTTCCAGGGGATACCGGTGGCTACACCTTC
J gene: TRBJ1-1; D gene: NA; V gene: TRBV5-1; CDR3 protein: CASSLAGNTEAFF; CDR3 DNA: TGCGCCAGCAGCTTGGCAGGGAACACTGAAGCTTTCTTT
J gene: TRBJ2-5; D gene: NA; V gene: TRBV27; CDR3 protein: CASRSTGGHPLWTQYF; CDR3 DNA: TGTGCCAGCAGATCGACCGGGGGACACCCGCTGTGGACCCAGTACTTC
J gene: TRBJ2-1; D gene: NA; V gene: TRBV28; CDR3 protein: CASSFSWGSVNEQFF; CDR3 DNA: TGTGCCAGCAGTTTCAGTTGGGGGTCAGTCAATGAGCAGTTCTTC
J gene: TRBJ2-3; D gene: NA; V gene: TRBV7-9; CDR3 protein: CASSASGGQGTDTQYF; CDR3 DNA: TGTGCCAGCAGCGCTTCGGGGGGACAGGGCACAGATACGCAGTATTTT
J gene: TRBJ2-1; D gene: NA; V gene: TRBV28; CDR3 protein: CASSSDGTFYNEQFF; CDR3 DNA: TGTGCCAGCAGTTCTGACGGGACGTTTTACAATGAGCAGTTCTTC
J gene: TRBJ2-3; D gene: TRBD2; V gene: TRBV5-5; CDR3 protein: CASSFSGTSYSSTDTQYF; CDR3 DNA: TGTGCCAGCAGCTTCTCCGGGACTAGCTACTCTAGCACAGATACGCAGTATTTT
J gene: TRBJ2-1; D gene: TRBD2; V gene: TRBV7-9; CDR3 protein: CASSPRASGSSYNEQFF; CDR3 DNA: TGTGCCAGCAGCCCAAGGGCTAGCGGAAGCTCCTACAATGAGCAGTTCTTC
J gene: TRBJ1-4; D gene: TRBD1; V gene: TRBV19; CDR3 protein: CASRRQGAVEKLFF; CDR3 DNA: TGTGCCAGTAGACGCCAGGGGGCTGTTGAAAAACTGTTTTTT
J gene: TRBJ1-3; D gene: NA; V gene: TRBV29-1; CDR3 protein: CSVVFATSGNTIYF; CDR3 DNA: TGCAGCGTTGTCTTTGCCACCTCTGGAAACACCATATATTTT
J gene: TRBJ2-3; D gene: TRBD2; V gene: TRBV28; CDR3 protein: CASSLNSGRTTDTQYF; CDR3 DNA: TGTGCCAGCAGTTTAAATAGCGGGAGGACGACAGATACGCAGTATTTT
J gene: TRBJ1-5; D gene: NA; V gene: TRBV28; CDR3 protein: CASSLLSRVGNQPQHF; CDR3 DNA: TGTGCCAGCAGTTTATTGTCCAGGGTGGGCAATCAGCCCCAGCATTTT
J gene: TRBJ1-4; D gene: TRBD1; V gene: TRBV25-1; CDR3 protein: CASRDGQTGPPTNEKLFF; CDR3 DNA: TGTGCCAGCAGAGACGGACAGACAGGGCCGCCAACTAATGAAAAACTGTTTTTT
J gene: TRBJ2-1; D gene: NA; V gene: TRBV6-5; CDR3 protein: CASSYSSSSPYNEQFF; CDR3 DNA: TGTGCCAGCAGTTACTCCTCTAGTTCTCCCTACAATGAGCAGTTCTTC